This T cell receptor (beta chain) comes out of a study of T cell responses to AZD1222 COVID-19 vaccine. Overall study findings and caveats: Baseline testing showed seropositivity in only a handful of AZD1222 recipients.

Worth noting for this clone: The antigen is undetermined.

There are 17 residues in the CDR3. Trimming pared 2 bases from V and 3 bases from J, leaving 14 bases between. Germline CDR1 and CDR2: LGHDT and YNNKEL (reference sequence). TCRdb keeps only in-frame clones here, not all; method: immunoSEQ multiplex PCR. This sample yields about 94,000 clones, of which around nine tenths are seen a single time; about 14% belongs to the top ten. The sample here was peripheral blood, taken on day 0 of AZD1222 vaccination. The chain combines TRBV3-1 (or the pseudogene TRBV3-2) with TRBJ1-6; possible D gene TRBD1, 6 bases. The sequence was obtained from an adult in good health. As DNA, the CDR3 is TGTGCCAGCAGCCAACGCCGGACAGCAATCTATAATTCACCCCTCCACTTT. It specifies CASSQRRTAIYNSPLHF.